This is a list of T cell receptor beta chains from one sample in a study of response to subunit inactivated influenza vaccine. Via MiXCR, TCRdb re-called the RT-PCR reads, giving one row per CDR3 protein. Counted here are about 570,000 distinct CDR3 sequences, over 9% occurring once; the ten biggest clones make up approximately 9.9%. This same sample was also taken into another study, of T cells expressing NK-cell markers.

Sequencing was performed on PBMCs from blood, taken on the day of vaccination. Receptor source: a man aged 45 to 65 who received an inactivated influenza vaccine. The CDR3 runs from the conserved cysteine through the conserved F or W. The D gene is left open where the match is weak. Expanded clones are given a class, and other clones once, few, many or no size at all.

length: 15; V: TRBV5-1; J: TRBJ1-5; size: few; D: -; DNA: TGCGCCAGCAGCTTGCTTTCGGGGCCCGCTCAGCCCCAGCATTTT; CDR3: CASSLLSGPAQPQHF
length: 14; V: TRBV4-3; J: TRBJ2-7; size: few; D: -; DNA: TGCGCCAGCAGCCAAGACAGGACGTATAACGAGCAGTACTTC; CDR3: CASSQDRTYNEQYF
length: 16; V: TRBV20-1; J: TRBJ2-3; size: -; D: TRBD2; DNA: TGCAGTGCTAAACGCTCGGCCGGGGGGGGTACAGATACGCAGTATTTT; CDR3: CSAKRSAGGGTDTQYF
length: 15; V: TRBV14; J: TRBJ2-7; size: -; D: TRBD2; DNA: TGTGCCAGCAGCCAAGTCAAGCGGGAGGGCTACGAGCAGTACTTC; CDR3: CASSQVKREGYEQYF
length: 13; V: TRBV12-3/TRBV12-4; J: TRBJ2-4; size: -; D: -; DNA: TGTGCCAGCAGCCGAACCGGGGAAAACATTCAGTACTTC; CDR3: CASSRTGENIQYF
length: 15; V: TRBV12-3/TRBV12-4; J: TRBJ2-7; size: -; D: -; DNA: TGTGCCAGCAGTCCACCGGGCAGTTGGGCTGGCGAGCAGTACTTC; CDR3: CASSPPGSWAGEQYF
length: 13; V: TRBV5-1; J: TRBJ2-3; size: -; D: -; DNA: TGCGCCAGCAGCGGGGAGGAGGCAGATACGCAGTATTTT; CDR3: CASSGEEADTQYF
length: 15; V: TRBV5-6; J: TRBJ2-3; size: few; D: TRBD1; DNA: TGTGCCAGCAGCTTTGGGACAGGGTTTTCAGATACGCAGTATTTT; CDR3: CASSFGTGFSDTQYF
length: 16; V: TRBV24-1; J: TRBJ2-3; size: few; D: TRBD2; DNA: TGTGCCACCAGTGATTTCGGCGGGGGGGCTGAAGATACGCAGTATTTT; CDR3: CATSDFGGGAEDTQYF
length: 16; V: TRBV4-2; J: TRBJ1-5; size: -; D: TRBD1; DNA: TGTGCCAGCAGCCAAGGGGAGGGACAGGTATCCGAGCCCCAGCATTTT; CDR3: CASSQGEGQVSEPQHF
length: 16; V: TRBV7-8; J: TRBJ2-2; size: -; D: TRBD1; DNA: TGTGCCAGCAGCTTAGTAGGGACAGAGAGGATTGGGGAGCTGTTTTTT; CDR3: CASSLVGTERIGELFF
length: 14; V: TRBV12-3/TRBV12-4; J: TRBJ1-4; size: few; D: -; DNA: TGTGCCAGCAGTTTAGGTGGCTTGGAAGAAAAACTGTTTTTT; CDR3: CASSLGGLEEKLFF
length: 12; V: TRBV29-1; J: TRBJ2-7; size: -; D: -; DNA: TGCAGCGTAACCAGGGGTCCCTACGAGCAGTACTTC; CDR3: CSVTRGPYEQYF
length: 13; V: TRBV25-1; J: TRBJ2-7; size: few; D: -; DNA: TGTGCCAGTACCGGGACATTTCGCTACGAGCAGTACTTC; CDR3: CASTGTFRYEQYF